These T cell receptor beta chains were read from a single sample in a study of blood T cell repertoires in COVID-19. Produced via immunoSEQ multiplex PCR; TCRdb's table is partial and in-frame only. The table shows about 360,000 clones, with around 88% occurring only once. Material for sequencing was peripheral blood. The receptor source for this set is a woman aged 55-69 years with COVID-19, enrolled during active disease. Each CDR3 is given with its conserved first and last residue. D genes are given only for firm matches. Some rows have no size entry. The others give once, few or many, or a class for an expanded clone.

clone size: .; J gene: TRBJ1-4; D gene: TRBD1; V gene: TRBV19; CDR3 protein: CASSLGQGYEKLFF; CDR3 DNA: TGTGCCAGTAGTCTGGGACAGGGGTATGAAAAACTGTTTTTT
clone size: .; J gene: TRBJ2-3; D gene: .; V gene: TRBV19; CDR3 protein: CASSIESGALTGTQYF; CDR3 DNA: TGTGCCAGTAGTATTGAGTCAGGGGCCCTTACTGGTACGCAGTATTTT
clone size: many; J gene: TRBJ1-5; D gene: .; V gene: TRBV2; CDR3 protein: CASHRRGSNQPQHF; CDR3 DNA: TGTGCCAGCCACCGACGGGGGAGCAATCAGCCCCAGCATTTT
clone size: .; J gene: TRBJ1-4; D gene: .; V gene: TRBV4-1; CDR3 protein: CASSQGGSSRVATNEKLFF; CDR3 DNA: TGCGCCAGCAGCCAAGGGGGTTCGAGCAGGGTGGCAACTAATGAAAAACTGTTTTTT
clone size: .; J gene: TRBJ1-1; D gene: .; V gene: TRBV27; CDR3 protein: CASTPEGGRGSTEAFF; CDR3 DNA: TGTGCCAGCACCCCCGAAGGGGGGCGGGGGAGCACTGAAGCTTTCTTT
clone size: .; J gene: TRBJ1-1; D gene: .; V gene: TRBV6-5; CDR3 protein: CASSPLVNTEAFF; CDR3 DNA: TGTGCCAGCAGCCCCCTAGTGAACACTGAAGCTTTCTTT
clone size: .; J gene: TRBJ1-5; D gene: .; V gene: TRBV6-6; CDR3 protein: CASSYTGGGQPQHF; CDR3 DNA: TGTGCCAGCAGTTACACGGGAGGGGGTCAGCCCCAGCATTTT
clone size: .; J gene: TRBJ1-4; D gene: .; V gene: TRBV19; CDR3 protein: CAGPEGGMELFF; CDR3 DNA: TGTGCCGGACCAGAAGGAGGGATGGAACTGTTTTTT
clone size: .; J gene: TRBJ2-1; D gene: TRBD2; V gene: TRBV18; CDR3 protein: CASSPVQRGTNEQFF; CDR3 DNA: TGTGCCAGCTCACCCGTGCAGCGGGGTACCAATGAGCAGTTCTTC
clone size: .; J gene: TRBJ1-2; D gene: .; V gene: TRBV29-1; CDR3 protein: CSGGGSDYGYTF; CDR3 DNA: TGCAGCGGGGGGGGTAGCGACTATGGCTACACCTTC
clone size: .; J gene: TRBJ2-3; D gene: .; V gene: TRBV30; CDR3 protein: CAWTLGGGGTDTQYF; CDR3 DNA: TGTGCCTGGACCCTGGGAGGGGGTGGCACAGATACGCAGTATTTT
clone size: .; J gene: TRBJ2-7; D gene: .; V gene: TRBV5-6; CDR3 protein: CASSLVGSNYEQYF; CDR3 DNA: TGTGCCAGCAGCTTGGTTGGTAGCAACTACGAGCAGTACTTC
clone size: .; J gene: TRBJ2-3; D gene: TRBD2; V gene: TRBV14; CDR3 protein: CASSPWTSRDTQYF; CDR3 DNA: TGTGCCAGCAGCCCCTGGACTAGCAGAGATACGCAGTATTTT
clone size: once; J gene: TRBJ2-1; D gene: TRBD1; V gene: TRBV9; CDR3 protein: CASSGTGTGRSYNEQFF; CDR3 DNA: TGTGCCAGCAGCGGCACCGGGACAGGGCGCTCCTACAATGAGCAGTTCTTC
clone size: few; J gene: TRBJ2-7; D gene: .; V gene: TRBV4-1; CDR3 protein: CASSQVGGYEQYF; CDR3 DNA: TGCGCCAGCAGCCAAGTCGGGGGCTACGAGCAGTACTTC
clone size: .; J gene: TRBJ1-2; D gene: .; V gene: TRBV6-5; CDR3 protein: CASGRDGYGYTF; CDR3 DNA: TGTGCCAGCGGGAGGGACGGTTATGGCTACACCTTC